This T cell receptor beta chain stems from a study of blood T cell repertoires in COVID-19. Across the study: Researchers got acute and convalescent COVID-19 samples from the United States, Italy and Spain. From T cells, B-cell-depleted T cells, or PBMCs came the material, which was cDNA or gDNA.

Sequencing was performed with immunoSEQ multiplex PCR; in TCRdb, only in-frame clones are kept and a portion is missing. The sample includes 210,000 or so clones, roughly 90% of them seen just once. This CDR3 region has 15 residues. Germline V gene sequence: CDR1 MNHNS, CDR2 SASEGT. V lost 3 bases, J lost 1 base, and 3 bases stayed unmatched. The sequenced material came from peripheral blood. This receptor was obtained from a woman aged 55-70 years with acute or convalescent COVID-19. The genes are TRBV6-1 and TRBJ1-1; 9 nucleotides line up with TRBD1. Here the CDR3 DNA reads TGTGCCAGCAGTGAGCCGGGACAGGGGAACACTGAAGCTTTCTTT. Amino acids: CASSEPGQGNTEAFF.